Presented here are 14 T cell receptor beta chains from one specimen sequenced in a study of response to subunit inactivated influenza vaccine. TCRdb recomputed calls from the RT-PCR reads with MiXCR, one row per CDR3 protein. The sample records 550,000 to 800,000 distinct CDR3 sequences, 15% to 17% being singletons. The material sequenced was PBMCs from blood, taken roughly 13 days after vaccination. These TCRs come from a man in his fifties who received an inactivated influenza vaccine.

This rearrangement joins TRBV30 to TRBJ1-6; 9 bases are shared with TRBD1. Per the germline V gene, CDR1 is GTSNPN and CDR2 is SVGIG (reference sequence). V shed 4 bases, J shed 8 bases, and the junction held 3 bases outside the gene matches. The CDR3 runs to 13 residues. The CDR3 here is CAWKTGGHSPLHF. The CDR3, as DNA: TGTGCCTGGAAGACAGGGGGACATTCACCCCTCCACTTT. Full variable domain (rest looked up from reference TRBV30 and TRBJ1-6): SQTIHQWPATLVQPVGSPLSLECTVEGTSNPNLYWYRQAAGRGLQLLFYSVGIGQISSEVPQNLSASRPQDRQFILSSKKLLLSDSGFYLCAWKTGGHSPLHFGNGTRLTVT.

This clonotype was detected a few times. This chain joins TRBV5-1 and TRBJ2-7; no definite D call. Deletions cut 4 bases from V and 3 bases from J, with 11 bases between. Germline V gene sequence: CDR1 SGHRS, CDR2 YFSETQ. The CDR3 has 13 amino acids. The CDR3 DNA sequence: TGCGCCAGCAGCGAAGCCGTATACTACGAGCAGTACTTC. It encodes CASSEAVYYEQYF.

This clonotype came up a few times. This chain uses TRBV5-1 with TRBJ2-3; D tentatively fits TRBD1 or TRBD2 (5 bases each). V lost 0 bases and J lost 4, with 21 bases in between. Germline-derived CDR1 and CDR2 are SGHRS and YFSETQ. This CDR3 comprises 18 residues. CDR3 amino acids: CASSLAQKARGGPDTQYF. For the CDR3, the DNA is TGCGCCAGCAGCTTGGCCCAAAAGGCTAGGGGCGGGCCAGATACGCAGTATTTT.

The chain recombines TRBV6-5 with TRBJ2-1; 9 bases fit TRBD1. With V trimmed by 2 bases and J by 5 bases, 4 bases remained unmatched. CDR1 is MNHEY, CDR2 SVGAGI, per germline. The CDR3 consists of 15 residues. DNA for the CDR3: TGTGCCAGCAGTTACGGGACAGGGAAGCACAATGAGCAGTTCTTC. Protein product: CASSYGTGKHNEQFF.

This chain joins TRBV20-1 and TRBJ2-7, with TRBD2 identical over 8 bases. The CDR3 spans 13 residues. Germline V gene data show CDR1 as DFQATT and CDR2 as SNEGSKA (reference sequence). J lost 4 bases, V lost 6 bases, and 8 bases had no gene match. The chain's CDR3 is CSAAPGGGYEQYF. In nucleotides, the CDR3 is TGCAGTGCGGCTCCGGGGGGGGGTTACGAGCAGTACTTC.

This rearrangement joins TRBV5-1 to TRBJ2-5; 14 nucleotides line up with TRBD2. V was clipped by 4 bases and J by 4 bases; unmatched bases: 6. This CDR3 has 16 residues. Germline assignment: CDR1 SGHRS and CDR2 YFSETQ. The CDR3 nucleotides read TGCGCCAGCAGCCAGACTAGCGGGGGGGCGTCAGAGACCCAGTACTTC. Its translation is CASSQTSGGASETQYF.

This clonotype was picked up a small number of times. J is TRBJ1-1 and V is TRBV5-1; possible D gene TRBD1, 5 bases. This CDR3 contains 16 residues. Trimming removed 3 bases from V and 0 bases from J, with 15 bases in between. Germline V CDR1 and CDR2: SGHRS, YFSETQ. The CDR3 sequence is CASSSVGGIMNTEAFF. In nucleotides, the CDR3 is TGCGCCAGCAGCTCCGTCGGGGGAATCATGAACACTGAAGCTTTCTTT.

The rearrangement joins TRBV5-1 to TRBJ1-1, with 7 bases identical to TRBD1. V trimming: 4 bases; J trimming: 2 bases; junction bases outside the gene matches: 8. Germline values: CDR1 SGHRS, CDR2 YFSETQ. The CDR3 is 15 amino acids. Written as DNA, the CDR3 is TGCGCCAGCAGCCCCCAGGGGGTGACTAACACTGAAGCTTTCTTT. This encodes CASSPQGVTNTEAFF. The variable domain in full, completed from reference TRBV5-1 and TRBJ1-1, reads KAGVTQTPRYLIKTRGQQVTLSCSPISGHRSVSWYQQTPGQGLQFLFEYFSETQRNKGNFPGRFSGRQFSNSRSEMNVSTLELGDSALYLCASSPQGVTNTEAFFGQGTRLTVV.

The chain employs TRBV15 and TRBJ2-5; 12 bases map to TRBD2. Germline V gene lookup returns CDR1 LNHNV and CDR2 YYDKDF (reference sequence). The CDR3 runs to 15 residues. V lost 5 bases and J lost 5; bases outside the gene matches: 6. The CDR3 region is CATSGRLAGVETQYF. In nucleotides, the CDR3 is TGTGCCACCAGCGGCCGACTAGCGGGAGTGGAGACCCAGTACTTC.

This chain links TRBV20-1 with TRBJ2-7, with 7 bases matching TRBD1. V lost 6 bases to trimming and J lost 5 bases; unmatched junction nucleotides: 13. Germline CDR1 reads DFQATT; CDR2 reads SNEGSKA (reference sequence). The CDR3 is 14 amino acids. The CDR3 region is CSALDRAGRNEQYF. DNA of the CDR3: TGCAGTGCGTTAGACAGGGCGGGTAGGAACGAGCAGTACTTC.

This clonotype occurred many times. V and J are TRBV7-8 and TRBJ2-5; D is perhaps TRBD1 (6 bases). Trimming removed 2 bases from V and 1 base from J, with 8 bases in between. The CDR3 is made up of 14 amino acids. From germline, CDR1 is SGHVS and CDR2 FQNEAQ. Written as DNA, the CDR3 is TGTGCCAGCAGCTTAACAGGGTTCCAAGAGACCCAGTACTTC. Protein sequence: CASSLTGFQETQYF. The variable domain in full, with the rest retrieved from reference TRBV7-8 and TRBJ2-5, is GAGVSQSPRYKVAKRGQDVALRCDPISGHVSLFWYQQALGQGPEFLTYFQNEAQLDKSGLPSDRFFAERPEGSVSTLKIQRTQQEDSAVYLCASSLTGFQETQYFGPGTRLLVL.

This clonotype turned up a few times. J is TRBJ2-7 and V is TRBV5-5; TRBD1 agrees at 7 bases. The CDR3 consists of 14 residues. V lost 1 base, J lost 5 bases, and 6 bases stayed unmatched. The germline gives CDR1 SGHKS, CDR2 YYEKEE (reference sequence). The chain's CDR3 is CASSLWQGVNEQYF. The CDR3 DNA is TGTGCCAGCAGCTTGTGGCAGGGGGTCAACGAGCAGTACTTC.

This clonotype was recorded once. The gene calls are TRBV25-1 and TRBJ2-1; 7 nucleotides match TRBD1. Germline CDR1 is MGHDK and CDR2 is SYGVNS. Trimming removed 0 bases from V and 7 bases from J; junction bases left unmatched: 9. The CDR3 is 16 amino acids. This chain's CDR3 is CASSEYLGRGSNEQFF. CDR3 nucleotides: TGTGCCAGCAGTGAATATCTCGGCAGGGGGTCGAATGAGCAGTTCTTC.

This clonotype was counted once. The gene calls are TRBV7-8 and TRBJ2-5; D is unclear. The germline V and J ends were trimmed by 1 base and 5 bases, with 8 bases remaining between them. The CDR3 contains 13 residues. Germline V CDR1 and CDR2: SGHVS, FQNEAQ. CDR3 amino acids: CASSLVFAETQYF. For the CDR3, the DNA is TGTGCCAGCAGCTTAGTGTTCGCGGAGACCCAGTACTTC.